Here is one TCR beta chain with its context. A much larger clone lies a single base off, so this may be a read error. This sample was included in a study of CD8+CD57+ T cells in acquired aplastic anemia. Background on the study: The average for DNA from sorted CD4+ and CD8+ cells was roughly 3 ug.

TCR beta VDJ and CDR3 were profiled, and genomic DNA was the template. TCRdb ran MiXCR on the reads and lists one entry per CDR3 protein. Seen here are some 120,000 distinct CDR3 sequences, over 45% observed once, and the top ten hold roughly 2.5%. Germline assignment: CDR1 SGHTA and CDR2 FQGTGA. CDR3 length: 15 residues. V gene TRBV7-3 combines with J gene TRBJ1-2; possible D gene TRBD1, 5 bases. Sequenced material: sorted CD4+, CD8+, or CD8+CD57+ T cells (not recorded which) from PBMCs. This receptor was identified in a human donor in good health, serving as a control. The CDR3 nucleotides read TGTGCCAGCAGCTCCGGGGTGGGGCTAAGCTATGGCTACGCCTTC. This encodes CASSSGVGLSYGYAF. Complete variable domain (other parts from reference TRBV7-3 and TRBJ1-2): GAGVSQTPSNKVTEKGKYVELRCDPISGHTALYWYRQSLGQGPEFLIYFQGTGAADDSGLPNDRFFAVRPEGSVSTLKIQRTERGDSAVYLCASSSGVGLSYGYAFGSGTRLTVV.